Below, 29 T cell receptor beta chains from the same sample are listed, as sequenced in a study of T cell responses to AZD1222 COVID-19 vaccine. Clones were read by immunoSEQ multiplex PCR, and TCRdb kept only the in-frame ones, dropping some. The sample holds some 140,000 clones, 65% to 90% seen once. Sequences were derived from peripheral blood, sampled 28 days after the second dose of the MenACWY control vaccine. These receptors originate from an adult who received the MenACWY meningococcal vaccine as a control.

The genes are TRBV19 and TRBJ1-2; TRBD1 might be the D (6 bases). Germline V gives CDR1 LNHDA, CDR2 SQIVND (reference sequence). The CDR3 is made up of 14 amino acids. V was clipped by 0 bases and J by 8 bases, with 13 bases between them. In DNA form, the CDR3 reads TGTGCCAGTAGTATAGATCGGGAGGGGGACGGCTACACCTTC. This encodes CASSIDREGDGYTF.

The genes are TRBV7-2 and TRBJ1-5, with 11 nucleotides matching TRBD1. Unmatched junction bases numbered 4, after V lost 5 bases and J lost 4 bases. The germline V gene has CDR1 SGHTA and CDR2 FQGNSA. The CDR3 is 15 residues long. The CDR3 bases are TGTGCCAGCAGCAGAGGACAGGGGGCGAATCAGCCCCAGCATTTT. It yields the protein CASSRGQGANQPQHF.

The V gene is TRBV6-5, the J gene TRBJ2-7; the D gene is possibly TRBD1 (5 bases). The CDR3 runs 14 residues. The germline V gene encodes CDR1 MNHEY and CDR2 SVGAGI. Trimming took off 8 bases at V and 4 bases at J, with 18 bases between the two ends. The CDR3 sequence is CASRSMKGIYEQYV. DNA of the CDR3: TGTGCCAGCCGCAGCATGAAGGGGATATACGAGCAGTACGTC.

The V and J genes are TRBV2 and TRBJ2-5; D is perhaps TRBD2 (5 bases). Germline V CDR1 and CDR2: SNHLY, FYNNEI. The CDR3 is 14 amino acids. The V and J ends lost 4 bases and 5 bases respectively, with 14 bases between them. CDR3 DNA sequence: TGTGCCAGCAGTGCACTGACTGGGAGCGAGACCCAGTACTTC. It codes for CASSALTGSETQYF.

This CDR3 is CASSFIIQGRTGELFF. The CDR3, as DNA: TGTGCCAGCAGCTTTATTATCCAGGGGCGTACCGGGGAGCTGTTTTTT. V is TRBV11-2 and J is TRBJ2-2; D is perhaps TRBD1 (6 bases). With 3 bases removed from V and 5 bases from J, the gap between germline ends came to 16 bases. This CDR3 is 16 amino acids long. Germline assignment: CDR1 SGHAT and CDR2 FQNNGV.

The CDR3 sequence: CATSRDWGIEAFF. CDR3 DNA: TGTGCCACCAGCAGAGACTGGGGGATTGAAGCTTTCTTT. V is TRBV15 and J is TRBJ1-1; TRBD1 is a possible D gene (5 bases). The CDR3 has 13 residues. Germline values: CDR1 LNHNV, CDR2 YYDKDF (reference sequence). Trimming shortened V by 0 bases and J by 7 bases, and 9 bases separated the two germline ends.

The V call is TRBV19, the J call TRBJ1-2; TRBD1 matches at 7 bases. The CDR3 runs to 12 residues. CDR1 is LNHDA and CDR2 is SQIVND in the germline V gene (reference sequence). Unmatched junction bases numbered 1, after V lost 5 bases and J lost 4 bases. CDR3 sequence reads: CASSSGGYGYTF. The CDR3 DNA reads TGTGCCAGTAGTTCAGGGGGCTATGGCTACACCTTC.

This chain connects TRBV4-3 to TRBJ2-5, with D possibly TRBD2 on 5 matching bases. Germline V gives CDR1 LGHNA, CDR2 YSLEER. The CDR3 totals 13 residues. V lost 0 bases to trimming and J lost 7 bases, with 9 bases between them. Here the CDR3 reads CASSQDGEGTQYF. CDR3 in DNA: TGCGCCAGCAGCCAAGACGGAGAGGGGACCCAGTACTTC.

V is TRBV7-3 and J is TRBJ2-5; D may be TRBD1 (6 bases). CDR3 length equals 15 residues. Germline V gene data show CDR1 as SGHTA and CDR2 as FQGTGA. Trimming left V 5 bases short and J 4 bases short, with 17 bases between. The CDR3 bases are TGTGCCAGCAGCGCCGCAGGGGCTCAGGGAGAGACCCAGTACTTC. Protein: CASSAAGAQGETQYF.

This rearrangement joins TRBV29-1 to TRBJ1-2; 8 bases line up with TRBD1. The CDR3 is 13 amino acids. Trimming took 6 bases from V and 6 from J; bases not matched to a gene: 9. Germline CDR1 reads SQVTM; CDR2 reads ANQGSEA. For the CDR3, the DNA is TGCAGCGTCCCCGAGGACAGGGTAAATGGCTACACCTTC. It codes for CSVPEDRVNGYTF.

The V and J genes are TRBV7-9 and TRBJ1-2; D is unresolved. Germline CDR1 is SEHNR and CDR2 is FQNEAQ (reference sequence). Trimming cost V 4 bases and J 6 bases, with 24 bases left between them. The CDR3 spans 17 residues. CDR3 loop: CASSSTFGPVARDGYTF. As DNA, the CDR3 is TGTGCCAGCAGCTCAACTTTTGGACCGGTGGCTAGGGATGGCTACACCTTC.

Worth noting for this clone: As the CDR3 is not closed by the conserved phenylalanine or tryptophan, this likely results from a read error. The DNA is omitted, as the CDR3 cannot be located on it reliably, and the CDR3 follows TCRdb's listing. This chain links TRBV27 with TRBJ2-7. The length of the CDR3 is 14 amino acids, counting both ends. Per germline, CDR1 MNHEY and CDR2 SMNVEV (reference sequence). The CDR3 reads CASSPPQARYRRAT.

This chain connects TRBV19 to TRBJ2-7; TRBD1 is a possible D gene (8 bases). The V and J ends lost 5 bases and 2 bases respectively, with 13 bases between them. The germline gives CDR1 LNHDA, CDR2 SQIVND (reference sequence). This CDR3 spans 14 amino acids. The CDR3 bases are TGTGCCAGTAGTCCACAGGGGGGGCCCTACGAGCAGTACTTC. Its protein is CASSPQGGPYEQYF. The full variable domain, in which reference TRBV19 and TRBJ2-7 provide the parts outside the CDR3, is DGGITQSPKYLFRKEGQNVTLSCEQNLNHDAMYWYRQDPGQGLRLIYYSQIVNDFQKGDIAEGYSVSREKKESFPLTVTSAQKNPTAFYLCASSPQGGPYEQYFGPGTRLTVT.

V and J are TRBV7-6 and TRBJ1-1, with D maybe TRBD1 (6 bases). CDR1 and CDR2 (germline): SGHVS, FNYEAQ. This CDR3 comprises 15 residues. V was shortened by 5 bases and J by 4 bases, with 17 bases between the two germline ends. The chain's CDR3 is CASSNIGGRSTEAFF. CDR3 bases: TGTGCCAGCAGCAATATAGGGGGTAGGAGCACTGAAGCTTTCTTT.

This clone was seen only a few times. The CDR3 DNA sequence: TGCGCCAGCAGCCCGGACAGGAGTTATGGCTACACCTTC. Amino acid sequence: CASSPDRSYGYTF. This rearrangement joins TRBV5-1 to TRBJ1-2, with 7 nucleotides matching TRBD1. V shed 4 bases and J 5 bases; nucleotides not matched to a gene: 5. The CDR3 extends over 13 amino acids. The germline CDR1 and CDR2 sequences are SGHRS and YFSETQ.

The chain recombines TRBV9 with TRBJ1-1; no clear D. The V end lost 0 bases, the J end lost 1 base, and 7 bases lay between the germline ends. CDR3 length: 14 amino acids. The germline V gene encodes CDR1 SGDLS and CDR2 YYNGEE. For the CDR3, the DNA is TGTGCCAGCAGCGTAGAAGGGAAGAACACTGAAGCTTTCTTT. This encodes CASSVEGKNTEAFF.

V usage is TRBV7-9 and J usage is TRBJ1-1; D is possibly TRBD1 (5 bases). V lost 5 bases and J lost 5, with 18 bases in between. Germline loops: CDR1 SEHNR, CDR2 FQNEAQ (reference sequence). The CDR3 runs to 15 residues. In DNA, the CDR3 is TGTGCCAGCAGCCGGGGAGTAGTGGGGGGAACTGAAGCTTTCTTT. Its protein product is CASSRGVVGGTEAFF. Together with reference TRBV7-9 and TRBJ1-1, the CDR3 gives the full variable domain: DTGVSQNPRHKITKRGQNVTFRCDPISEHNRLYWYRQTLGQGPEFLTYFQNEAQLEKSRLLSDRFSAERPKGSFSTLEIQRTEQGDSAMYLCASSRGVVGGTEAFFGQGTRLTVV.

V and J are TRBV2 and TRBJ2-3, with D perhaps TRBD1 (6 bases). CDR1 is SNHLY, CDR2 FYNNEI, per germline. The length of the CDR3 is 16 residues. Trimming removed 2 bases from V and 1 base from J, with 13 bases in between. CDR3 in DNA: TGTGCCAGCAGTGAAACAGGGAGCGGTGGCACAGATACGCAGTATTTT. It is translated as CASSETGSGGTDTQYF.

This clone occurred a few times. J is TRBJ2-1 and V is TRBV29-1; D possibly uses TRBD1 or TRBD2 (5 bases each). The germline V and J ends were trimmed by 7 bases and 0 bases, with 13 bases remaining between them. The CDR3 consists of 14 residues. Germline V gene data show CDR1 as SQVTM and CDR2 as ANQGSEA. The CDR3 spells CSGQEGFSYNEQFF. The DNA for the CDR3 is TGCAGCGGACAAGAGGGGTTCTCCTACAATGAGCAGTTCTTC.

The J gene is TRBJ1-5, the V gene TRBV6-4; 9 bases map to TRBD1. Germline V CDR1 and CDR2: MRHNA, SNTAGT. V trimming: 2 bases; J trimming: 2 bases; junction bases outside the gene matches: 10. The CDR3 is 18 residues long. The CDR3 coding sequence is TGTGCCAGCAGTGACCGGGACAGGGAAGGTCAGGGCAATCAGCCCCAGCATTTT. Its protein product is CASSDRDREGQGNQPQHF.

V gene TRBV19 combines with J gene TRBJ2-7; TRBD1 matches at 9 bases. The CDR3 runs to 10 residues. Looked up from germline, CDR1 is LNHDA and CDR2 is SQIVND (reference sequence). CDR3 in DNA: TGTGCCAGTAGTATAAGGGACAGGGACGTC. It specifies CASSIRDRDV.

Written as DNA, the CDR3 is TGTGCCAGCAGTTTATCTTCAGGGCTAGCGGGAAGCAATGAGCAGTTCTTC. Its protein product is CASSLSSGLAGSNEQFF. V gene TRBV28 combines with J gene TRBJ2-1; 9 nucleotides line up with TRBD2. This CDR3 has 17 residues. Per germline, CDR1 MDHEN and CDR2 SYDVKM. The trim removed 1 base at V and 6 bases at J, leaving 10 bases unmatched.

V and J are TRBV5-1 and TRBJ1-2, with 11 nucleotides matching TRBD1. The CDR3 has 17 amino acids. V gave up 4 bases and J gave up 8 bases; unmatched junction bases: 16. Germline CDR1 is SGHRS and CDR2 is YFSETQ. In DNA form, the CDR3 reads TGCGCCAGCAGCGGTGGGACAGGGGGAGAGATAGTCGCCGGCTACACCTTC. Translation gives CASSGGTGGEIVAGYTF.

V and J are TRBV11-3 and TRBJ2-6; TRBD2 might be the D (5 bases). V lost 3 bases and J lost 3, with 9 bases in between. Germline V gives CDR1 SGHNT, CDR2 YENEEA. CDR3 length: 15 amino acids. The CDR3: CASSLRGRGANVLTF. The CDR3 DNA follows: TGTGCCAGCAGCTTGCGAGGGCGTGGGGCCAACGTCCTGACTTTC.

This clone has a single count. This rearrangement joins TRBV6-5 to TRBJ1-5, with 7 bases that match TRBD1. The length of the CDR3 is 15 residues. The germline V gene encodes CDR1 MNHEY and CDR2 SVGAGI. Trimming at V came to 6 bases and at J to 0 bases, leaving 5 bases not matched to a gene. CDR3 region: CASRWDSYSNQPQHF. The CDR3 bases are TGTGCCAGCAGGTGGGACAGCTATAGCAATCAGCCCCAGCATTTT.

This clone was observed a few times. The chain is built from TRBV10-3 and TRBJ1-2; no clear D gene. The CDR3 consists of 13 residues. The V end was cut by 7 bases, the J end by 5 bases, with 14 bases between. The germline V gene has CDR1 ENHRY and CDR2 SYGVKD. CDR3 loop: CAITRTLQYGYTF. CDR3 bases: TGTGCCATCACCAGGACGCTTCAATATGGCTACACCTTC.

V gene TRBV6-5 combines with J gene TRBJ1-1; 7 nucleotides agree with TRBD1. J gave up 1 base and V 6 bases, and 5 bases lay outside the gene matches. The CDR3 sequence is 14 residues long. CDR1 is MNHEY, CDR2 SVGAGI, per germline. CDR3 nucleotides: TGTGCCAGCAGATGGGACAGACAGAACACTGAAGCTTTCTTT. Amino acid sequence: CASRWDRQNTEAFF.

The gene calls are TRBV5-4 and TRBJ2-5; 7 bases are shared with TRBD1. The CDR3 contains 14 residues. Germline V gene sequence: CDR1 SGHNT, CDR2 YYREEE (reference sequence). V was clipped by 4 bases and J by 3 bases; unmatched bases: 6. For the CDR3, the DNA is TGTGCCAGCAGCGTGGACAGGTCGGAAGAGACCCAGTACTTC. This encodes CASSVDRSEETQYF.

The chain uses TRBV6-6 and TRBJ1-2, with unresolved D. Trimming left V 5 bases short and J 4 bases short, with 11 bases between. Germline V gives CDR1 MNHNY, CDR2 SVGAGI (reference sequence). The CDR3 totals 13 residues. Here the CDR3 reads CASSTGVVYGYTF. DNA for the CDR3: TGTGCCAGCAGTACCGGGGTCGTCTATGGCTACACCTTC.